The T cell receptor (beta chain) described here comes from a study of blood T cell repertoires in COVID-19 (dated by TCRdb to the early 2020s). Background on the whole study: Samples covering the acute and convalescent phases of COVID-19 were provided by collaborators in the United States, Italy and Spain. Nearly every sample came with metadata listing a de-identified subject ID, COVID-19 status, age in years and sex. The repertoires were released in a freely available public database meant as a resource for research on the immune response to SARS-CoV-2. The samples were drawn from two sources: the first 160 participants of the ongoing ImmuneRACE study, and 950 to 1,500 subjects contributed by 6 global collaborators. Subjects who had been exposed to COVID-19, were actively infected with it, or had recovered from it provided the deeply sampled blood TCRbeta repertoires that made up the dataset. HLA class I and class II types, where available, came from metadata supplied by the sample provider rather than from assay-based typing. The material from the prospective study consisted of cDNA or gDNA derived from T cells, B-cell-depleted T cells, or PBMCs. Broader findings and caveats from the paper: How much clinical and demographic metadata was included differed by source and by participant, and the metadata was provided uncurated.

About this clone: What antigen it recognizes has not been identified. Base qualities are not provided; no much larger clone lies one nucleotide away.

The immunoSEQ Assay, a bias-controlled multiplex PCR, was used to amplify TCRbeta CDR3 regions from genomic DNA. The study's processing was this. Nucleated cell counts per sample were estimated from amplification of reference gene primers within the assay. Sequence reads were collapsed and filtered to measure the absolute abundance of every unique TCRbeta CDR3 rearrangement. For each sample, productive Simpson clonality was calculated as the square root of Simpson's diversity index across productive rearrangements. In TCRdb, the immuneACCESS table is reduced to in-frame sequences with V and J assigned. These tables do not hold every clone; where another copy was compared, an unresolved V gene accounts for under half, and the others remain unexplained. The V and J calls and the clone size are those of that table, but D and trimming were determined from the DNA. This sample gives about 98,000 clones in total; around 80% of them show up just once. About 4.3% of the sample rests with the top ten.

Each collaborating institution followed its own protocols to collect whole blood in K2EDTA tubes. For TCRbeta analysis, collaborators shipped samples in one of three forms: frozen whole blood, isolated PBMCs, or DNA extracted from either of those sample types. Sequenced sample: peripheral blood. The source of this sequence is a man in his sixties with acute or convalescent COVID-19.

CDR3 protein: CASSRELGFRSYEQYV. The nucleotide sequence is TGTGCCAGCAGCCGAGAGCTGGGCTTTAGATCCTACGAGCAGTACGTC. The chain uses TRBV14 and TRBJ2-7; no D segment can be confidently identified. Its CDR3 holds 16 amino acids, cysteine through valine. Only the CDR3 part of the read is kept: 48 bases, read in frame from the first base. The junction shows trimming of 4 bases on V and 1 base on J, plus 17 bases between the germline ends. CDR1 is given as SGHDN and CDR2 as FVKESK, both from the germline V gene.